This T cell receptor beta chain was captured by sequencing in a study of molecular identifiers for immune sequencing clone quantification. In the case of this clonotype: What it binds is not known. A much larger clone differs from this one at a single base, so this may be a read error.

Via MiXCR, TCRdb re-called the PCR reads, giving one row per CDR3 protein. The sample consists of hundreds of thousands of distinct CDR3 sequences, roughly 21% of them appearing once. Study results and limitations: Shared barcodes on identical TCR molecules could underestimate the sizes of highly expanded clones. Jurkat TCR RNA spiked in from one cell could reportedly be detected among about a million naive cells.

CD8+CD4-CCR7+CD45RA+ cells were sorted as naive CD8 T cells. The CDR3 is made up of 14 amino acids. The sample consisted of naive CD8+ T cells from blood, with Jurkat cell RNA spiked in. The subset here: FACS-sorted CD8+CD4-CCR7+CD45RA+ naive T cells. The clonotype comes from a human donor in good health. Some libraries in this study had Jurkat cell RNA spiked in. The chain employs TRBV5-3 and TRBJ2-7; 7 positions agree with TRBD1. TRBV5-3 is noted as an ORF with a role that remains uncertain. The CDR3 here is CASSADRSSCEQYF. The DNA for the CDR3 is TGTGCCAGCAGCGCGGACAGGAGCTCCTGCGAGCAGTACTTC.